This entry concerns a single TCR beta chain. The data were obtained in a study of blood T cell repertoires in COVID-19. Clones were read by immunoSEQ multiplex PCR, and TCRdb kept only the in-frame ones, dropping some. The sample includes about 300,000 clones, more than 85% of them seen just once. The germline V gene has CDR1 SNHLY and CDR2 FYNNEI. This CDR3 has 13 residues. Trimming stripped 8 bases from V and 5 bases from J, with 12 bases between. This TCR derives from a man aged 65 to 79 with acute or convalescent COVID-19. The chain has TRBV2 and TRBJ1-4, with TRBD1 as a possible D gene (5 bases). Sequenced sample: peripheral blood. In DNA form, the CDR3 reads TGTGCCAGCGAAAAGGGGTGGAATGAAAAACTGTTTTTT. Translating it yields CASEKGWNEKLFF.